These 9 T cell receptor beta chains came from one sample sequenced in a study of cytomegalovirus exposure and HLA in healthy donors. Primers: 60 Vbeta forward and 13 Jbeta reverse. Sequencing used immunoSEQ multiplex PCR; TCRdb keeps in-frame clones, though not all of them. The data hold 200,000 to 250,000 clones, with about 78% observed a single time. Material for sequencing was PBMCs. The receptors originated from a male donor in good health and CMV-seronegative.

The rearrangement uses TRBV7-2 and TRBJ2-5, with TRBD1 matching 8 bases. Trimming removed 1 base from V and 2 bases from J; junction bases left unmatched: 6. The CDR3 length is 16 residues. The germline gives CDR1 SGHTA, CDR2 FQGNSA. The CDR3: CASSLVDRGRQETQYF. Written as DNA, the CDR3 is TGTGCCAGCAGCTTAGTAGACAGGGGCCGACAAGAGACCCAGTACTTC.

As to this clone: Different DNA sequences within this sample yield the same CDR3. The CDR3 loop reads CASSIDRLNTGELFF. Written as DNA, the CDR3 is TGTGCCAGTAGTATAGATCGACTGAACACCGGGGAGCTGTTTTTT. The chain is built from TRBV19 and TRBJ2-2; D uncertain. The V and J ends lost 0 bases and 1 base respectively, with 6 bases between them. This CDR3 spans 15 amino acids. Germline loops: CDR1 LNHDA, CDR2 SQIVND (reference sequence).

V and J are TRBV9 and TRBJ2-5; 7 nucleotides align to TRBD1. From germline, CDR1 is SGDLS and CDR2 YYNGEE. V was clipped by 3 bases and J by 5 bases; unmatched bases: 7. This CDR3 has 14 amino acids. The CDR3 loop reads CASSAPTGSETQYF. The CDR3 DNA is TGTGCCAGCAGCGCCCCGACAGGGTCGGAGACCCAGTACTTC.

V gene TRBV5-4 combines with J gene TRBJ2-7; TRBD1 matches at 9 bases. The length of the CDR3 is 15 residues. V lost 0 bases to trimming and J lost 5 bases; unmatched junction nucleotides: 6. The germline V gene encodes CDR1 SGHNT and CDR2 YYREEE (reference sequence). The CDR3 protein is CASSLGTGALNEQYF. In DNA, the CDR3 is TGTGCCAGCAGCTTGGGGACAGGGGCCCTCAACGAGCAGTACTTC. Combining the CDR3 with reference TRBV5-4 and TRBJ2-7 gives the whole variable domain ETGVTQSPTHLIKTRGQQVTLRCSSQSGHNTVSWYQQALGQGPQFIFQYYREEENGRGNFPPRFSGLQFPNYSSELNVNALELDDSALYLCASSLGTGALNEQYFGPGTRLTVT.

V is TRBV5-8 and J is TRBJ2-7; D might be TRBD1 (6 bases). Germline CDR1 SGHTS, CDR2 YDEGEE. This CDR3 has 15 amino acids. Trimming pared 3 bases from V and 2 bases from J, leaving 15 bases between. The chain's CDR3 is CASSSQPGQAYEQYF. For the CDR3, the DNA is TGTGCCAGCAGCTCACAACCGGGACAAGCCTACGAGCAGTACTTC.

This clone appeared a single time. The genes are TRBV28 and TRBJ2-4, with 7 positions matching TRBD1. V lost 5 bases, J lost 8 bases, and 12 bases stayed unmatched. CDR1 is MDHEN and CDR2 is SYDVKM in the germline V gene. The CDR3 is 15 residues long. CDR3 bases: TGTGCCAGCAGTACATACAGGGGCGGCACGGACATTCAGTACTTC. Translation gives CASSTYRGGTDIQYF.

The chain employs TRBV10-2 and TRBJ2-5, with 8 bases fitting TRBD1. Near its end, the DNA agrees better with TRBJ2-7, so the J call may be wrong. The CDR3 runs to 15 residues. Germline CDR1 reads WSHSY; CDR2 reads SAAADI. CDR3 sequence reads: CASGKDRDASYEQYF. DNA for the CDR3: TGCGCCAGCGGAAAGGACAGGGACGCATCCTACGAGCAGTACTTC.

The chain uses TRBV30 and TRBJ1-3; D may be TRBD1 (6 bases). V lost 2 bases, J lost 9 bases, and 17 bases lay in between. The CDR3 is 14 residues long. The V gene's germline CDR1 is GTSNPN and CDR2 SVGIG (reference sequence). The CDR3 nucleotides are TGTGCCTGGAGTTTATCGGTGGGGGCATCCACCATATATTTT. As protein: CAWSLSVGASTIYF.

The V gene is TRBV5-1, the J gene TRBJ2-1; 11 nucleotides agree with TRBD2. V shed 1 base, J shed 5 bases, and the junction held 5 bases outside the gene matches. The CDR3 has 16 amino acids. Per germline, CDR1 SGHRS and CDR2 YFSETQ. CDR3 amino acids: CASSLLLAGDNNEQFF. The DNA of the CDR3 is TGCGCCAGCAGCTTGTTACTAGCGGGAGACAACAATGAGCAGTTCTTC.